This entry concerns a single T cell receptor beta chain. A J-beta primer mix and a sample-barcoded 5' primer were used in a second PCR of roughly 6 to 11 cycles. Each single sample gave us at least 3 million CDR3-containing paired-end reads. TCRdb recomputed calls from the 5' RACE reads with MiXCR, one row per CDR3 protein. The data hold 1 million or so distinct CDR3 sequences, with around 43% observed a single time. This sample stems from a study of blood T cells in healthy people across ages. Overall study: About one barcoded beta molecule was captured per two T cells (by template switching).

The CDR3 is 16 amino acids. Per germline, CDR1 SGHRS and CDR2 YFSETQ. V lost 3 bases to trimming and J lost 4 bases; unmatched junction nucleotides: 9. Isolated PBMCs totaled at least 7 million in each sample. The clonotype was recovered from a woman aged 55-75 years in good health. The V gene is TRBV5-1, the J gene TRBJ2-1, with TRBD2 identical over 8 bases. Sequences were obtained from blood. CDR3 region: CASSSDSGIGYNEQFF. As DNA, the CDR3 is TGCGCCAGCAGCTCCGATAGCGGGATTGGTTACAATGAGCAGTTCTTC.